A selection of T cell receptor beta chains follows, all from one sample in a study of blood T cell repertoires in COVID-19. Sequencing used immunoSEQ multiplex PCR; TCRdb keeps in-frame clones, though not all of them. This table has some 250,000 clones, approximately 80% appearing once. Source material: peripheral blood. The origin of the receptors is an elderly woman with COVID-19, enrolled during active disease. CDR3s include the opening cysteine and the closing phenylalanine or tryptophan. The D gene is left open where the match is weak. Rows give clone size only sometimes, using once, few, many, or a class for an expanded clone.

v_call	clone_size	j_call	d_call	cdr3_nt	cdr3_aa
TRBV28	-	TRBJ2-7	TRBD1	TGTGCCAGCAGTTTGGCAGGGGGCTCCTACGAGCAGTACTTC	CASSLAGGSYEQYF
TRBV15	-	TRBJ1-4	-	TGTGCCACCAGCAGGCCGGGACTAGAGACCAAAAAACTGTTTTTT	CATSRPGLETKKLFF
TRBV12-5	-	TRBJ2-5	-	TGTGCTAGTGGTTTCGGGGGAGAGACCCAGTACTTC	CASGFGGETQYF
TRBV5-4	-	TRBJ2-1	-	TGTGCCAGCAGCTTGGCTCAGGGAAATGAGCAGTTCTTC	CASSLAQGNEQFF
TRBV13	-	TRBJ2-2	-	TGTGCCAGCAGCTTAGGCCCGGTTCTCCCTACCCCCGGGGAGCTGTTTTTT	CASSLGPVLPTPGELFF
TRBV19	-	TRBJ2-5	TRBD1	TGTGCCAGTAGTATGGGACAGGTCTACCAAGAGACCCAGTACTTC	CASSMGQVYQETQYF
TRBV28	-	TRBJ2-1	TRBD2	TGTGCCAGCAGTTTACCCGGGAGGGCCGGGGATGAGCAGTTCTTC	CASSLPGRAGDEQFF
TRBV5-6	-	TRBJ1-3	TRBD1	TGTGCCAGCAGCTCCCGGGACAGGGTGTCAGGAAACACCATATATTTT	CASSSRDRVSGNTIYF
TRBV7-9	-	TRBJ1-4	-	TGTGCCAGCAGCTTAGCTCTAGTTGCTTCTAATGAAAAACTGTTTTTT	CASSLALVASNEKLFF
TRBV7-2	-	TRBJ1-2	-	TGTGCCAGCAGCTTAGGAATGGGCACGGATGGCTACACCTTC	CASSLGMGTDGYTF
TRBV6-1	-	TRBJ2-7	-	TGTGCCAGCAGTGAACCCGACGAGCAGTACTTC	CASSEPDEQYF
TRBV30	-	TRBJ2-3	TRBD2	TGTGCCTGGAGTGCACTAGCGGGAAGAGATACGCAGTATTTT	CAWSALAGRDTQYF
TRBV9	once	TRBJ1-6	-	TGTGCCAGCAGCGTGAAAACAGATTATAATTCACCCCTCCACTTT	CASSVKTDYNSPLHF
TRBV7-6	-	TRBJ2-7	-	TGTGCCAGCAGCTTAAGAGAGGGGGTGGAGCAGTACTTC	CASSLREGVEQYF
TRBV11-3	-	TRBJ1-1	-	TGTGCCAGCAGCGTCGGGGACAAGAACACTGAAGCTTTCTTT	CASSVGDKNTEAFF
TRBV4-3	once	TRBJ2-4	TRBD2	TGCGCCAGCAGTCGGACTAGCGGGAACGGTGGAAACATTCAGTACTTC	CASSRTSGNGGNIQYF
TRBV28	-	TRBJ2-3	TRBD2	TGTGCCAGCACCGTTTTGGGATCCCGGACTAGCGGGAGAGGGGCAGATACGCAGTATTTT	CASTVLGSRTSGRGADTQYF
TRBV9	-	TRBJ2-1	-	TGTGCCAGCAGCGTAGTTGAGCTGACAATCGAGCAGTTCTTC	CASSVVELTIEQFF
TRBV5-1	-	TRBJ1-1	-	TGCGCCAGCAGCTTGGGTGGGGCGAGGACTGAAGCTTTCTTT	CASSLGGARTEAFF
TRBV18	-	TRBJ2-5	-	TGTGCCAGCTCGCTCGACTGGTCCCGAGAGACCCAGTACTTC	CASSLDWSRETQYF
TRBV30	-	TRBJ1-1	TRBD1	TGTGCCTGGAACACAGGGGCTGGGGGGAGAGCTTTCTTT	CAWNTGAGGRAFF
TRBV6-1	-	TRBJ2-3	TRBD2	TGTGCCAGCAGGGGGAGCGGGAGGGCCTTAGATACGCAGTATTTT	CASRGSGRALDTQYF
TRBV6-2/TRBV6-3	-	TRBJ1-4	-	TGTGCCAGCAGTATCCCCTCAAGGAGTGGTGAAAAACTGTTTTTT	CASSIPSRSGEKLFF
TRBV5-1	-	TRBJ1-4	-	TGCGCCAGCAGCGCACAAAATGAAAAACTGTTTTTT	CASSAQNEKLFF
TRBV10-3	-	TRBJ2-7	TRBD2	TGTGCCATCAGTGGGGTTCCAGCGGGAGGGTCCTACGAGCAGTACTTC	CAISGVPAGGSYEQYF
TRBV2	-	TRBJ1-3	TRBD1	TGTGCCAGCAGAACAGGGGGATCTGGAAACACCATATATTTT	CASRTGGSGNTIYF
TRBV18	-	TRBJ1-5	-	TGTGCCAGCTCACCAGCGAGGGACAATCAGCCCCAGCATTTT	CASSPARDNQPQHF
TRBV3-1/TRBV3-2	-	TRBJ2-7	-	TGTGCCAGCAGCCAAGGGGGCCCGCGGGGTCGGTACTTC	CASSQGGPRGRYF
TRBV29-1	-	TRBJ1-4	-	TGCAGCGGCCTGGATGGAGCATTTGAAAAACTGTTTTTT	CSGLDGAFEKLFF
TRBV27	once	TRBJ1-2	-	TGTGCCAGCAGTTCCTCCGGCAGGTCCTATGGCTACACCTTC	CASSSSGRSYGYTF
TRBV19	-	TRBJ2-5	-	TGTGCCAGTAGTAGCACAGGGAATGGAGAGACCCAGTACTTC	CASSSTGNGETQYF
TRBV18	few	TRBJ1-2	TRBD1	TGTGCCAGCTCACCGGCGCGGGACAGAATCTATGGCTACACCTTC	CASSPARDRIYGYTF
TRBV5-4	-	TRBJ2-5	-	TGTGCCAGCAGCTTCCCTCGGAGTGGGAGTCTAGAGACCCAGTACTTC	CASSFPRSGSLETQYF
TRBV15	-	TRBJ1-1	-	TGTGCCACCAGCAGCCCCGGAGGAGGGCCAAGGGTAATCTTT	CATSSPGGGPRVIF
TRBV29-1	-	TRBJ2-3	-	TGCAGCGCCATCGGCGGGGAAACAGATACGCAGTATTTT	CSAIGGETDTQYF
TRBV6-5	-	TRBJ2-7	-	TGTGCCAGCAGGAACCCGGGACAAAACTACGAGCAGTACTTC	CASRNPGQNYEQYF
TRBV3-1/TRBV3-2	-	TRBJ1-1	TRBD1	TGTGCCAGCAGCCAAGATGGGGGGTGGACAGGGAGGAACACTGAAGCTTTCTTT	CASSQDGGWTGRNTEAFF
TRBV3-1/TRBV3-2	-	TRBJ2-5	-	TGTGCCAGCAGCCAGGGTGGAGAGGGGGTCGTGACCCAGTACTTC	CASSQGGEGVVTQYF
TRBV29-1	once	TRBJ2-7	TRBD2	TGCAGCGTTGAGGCTAGCGGGGTCTACGAGCAGTACTTC	CSVEASGVYEQYF
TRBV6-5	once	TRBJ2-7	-	TGTGCCAGCAGGCGGGACGGGGACCCACCCTACGAGCAGTACTTC	CASRRDGDPPYEQYF